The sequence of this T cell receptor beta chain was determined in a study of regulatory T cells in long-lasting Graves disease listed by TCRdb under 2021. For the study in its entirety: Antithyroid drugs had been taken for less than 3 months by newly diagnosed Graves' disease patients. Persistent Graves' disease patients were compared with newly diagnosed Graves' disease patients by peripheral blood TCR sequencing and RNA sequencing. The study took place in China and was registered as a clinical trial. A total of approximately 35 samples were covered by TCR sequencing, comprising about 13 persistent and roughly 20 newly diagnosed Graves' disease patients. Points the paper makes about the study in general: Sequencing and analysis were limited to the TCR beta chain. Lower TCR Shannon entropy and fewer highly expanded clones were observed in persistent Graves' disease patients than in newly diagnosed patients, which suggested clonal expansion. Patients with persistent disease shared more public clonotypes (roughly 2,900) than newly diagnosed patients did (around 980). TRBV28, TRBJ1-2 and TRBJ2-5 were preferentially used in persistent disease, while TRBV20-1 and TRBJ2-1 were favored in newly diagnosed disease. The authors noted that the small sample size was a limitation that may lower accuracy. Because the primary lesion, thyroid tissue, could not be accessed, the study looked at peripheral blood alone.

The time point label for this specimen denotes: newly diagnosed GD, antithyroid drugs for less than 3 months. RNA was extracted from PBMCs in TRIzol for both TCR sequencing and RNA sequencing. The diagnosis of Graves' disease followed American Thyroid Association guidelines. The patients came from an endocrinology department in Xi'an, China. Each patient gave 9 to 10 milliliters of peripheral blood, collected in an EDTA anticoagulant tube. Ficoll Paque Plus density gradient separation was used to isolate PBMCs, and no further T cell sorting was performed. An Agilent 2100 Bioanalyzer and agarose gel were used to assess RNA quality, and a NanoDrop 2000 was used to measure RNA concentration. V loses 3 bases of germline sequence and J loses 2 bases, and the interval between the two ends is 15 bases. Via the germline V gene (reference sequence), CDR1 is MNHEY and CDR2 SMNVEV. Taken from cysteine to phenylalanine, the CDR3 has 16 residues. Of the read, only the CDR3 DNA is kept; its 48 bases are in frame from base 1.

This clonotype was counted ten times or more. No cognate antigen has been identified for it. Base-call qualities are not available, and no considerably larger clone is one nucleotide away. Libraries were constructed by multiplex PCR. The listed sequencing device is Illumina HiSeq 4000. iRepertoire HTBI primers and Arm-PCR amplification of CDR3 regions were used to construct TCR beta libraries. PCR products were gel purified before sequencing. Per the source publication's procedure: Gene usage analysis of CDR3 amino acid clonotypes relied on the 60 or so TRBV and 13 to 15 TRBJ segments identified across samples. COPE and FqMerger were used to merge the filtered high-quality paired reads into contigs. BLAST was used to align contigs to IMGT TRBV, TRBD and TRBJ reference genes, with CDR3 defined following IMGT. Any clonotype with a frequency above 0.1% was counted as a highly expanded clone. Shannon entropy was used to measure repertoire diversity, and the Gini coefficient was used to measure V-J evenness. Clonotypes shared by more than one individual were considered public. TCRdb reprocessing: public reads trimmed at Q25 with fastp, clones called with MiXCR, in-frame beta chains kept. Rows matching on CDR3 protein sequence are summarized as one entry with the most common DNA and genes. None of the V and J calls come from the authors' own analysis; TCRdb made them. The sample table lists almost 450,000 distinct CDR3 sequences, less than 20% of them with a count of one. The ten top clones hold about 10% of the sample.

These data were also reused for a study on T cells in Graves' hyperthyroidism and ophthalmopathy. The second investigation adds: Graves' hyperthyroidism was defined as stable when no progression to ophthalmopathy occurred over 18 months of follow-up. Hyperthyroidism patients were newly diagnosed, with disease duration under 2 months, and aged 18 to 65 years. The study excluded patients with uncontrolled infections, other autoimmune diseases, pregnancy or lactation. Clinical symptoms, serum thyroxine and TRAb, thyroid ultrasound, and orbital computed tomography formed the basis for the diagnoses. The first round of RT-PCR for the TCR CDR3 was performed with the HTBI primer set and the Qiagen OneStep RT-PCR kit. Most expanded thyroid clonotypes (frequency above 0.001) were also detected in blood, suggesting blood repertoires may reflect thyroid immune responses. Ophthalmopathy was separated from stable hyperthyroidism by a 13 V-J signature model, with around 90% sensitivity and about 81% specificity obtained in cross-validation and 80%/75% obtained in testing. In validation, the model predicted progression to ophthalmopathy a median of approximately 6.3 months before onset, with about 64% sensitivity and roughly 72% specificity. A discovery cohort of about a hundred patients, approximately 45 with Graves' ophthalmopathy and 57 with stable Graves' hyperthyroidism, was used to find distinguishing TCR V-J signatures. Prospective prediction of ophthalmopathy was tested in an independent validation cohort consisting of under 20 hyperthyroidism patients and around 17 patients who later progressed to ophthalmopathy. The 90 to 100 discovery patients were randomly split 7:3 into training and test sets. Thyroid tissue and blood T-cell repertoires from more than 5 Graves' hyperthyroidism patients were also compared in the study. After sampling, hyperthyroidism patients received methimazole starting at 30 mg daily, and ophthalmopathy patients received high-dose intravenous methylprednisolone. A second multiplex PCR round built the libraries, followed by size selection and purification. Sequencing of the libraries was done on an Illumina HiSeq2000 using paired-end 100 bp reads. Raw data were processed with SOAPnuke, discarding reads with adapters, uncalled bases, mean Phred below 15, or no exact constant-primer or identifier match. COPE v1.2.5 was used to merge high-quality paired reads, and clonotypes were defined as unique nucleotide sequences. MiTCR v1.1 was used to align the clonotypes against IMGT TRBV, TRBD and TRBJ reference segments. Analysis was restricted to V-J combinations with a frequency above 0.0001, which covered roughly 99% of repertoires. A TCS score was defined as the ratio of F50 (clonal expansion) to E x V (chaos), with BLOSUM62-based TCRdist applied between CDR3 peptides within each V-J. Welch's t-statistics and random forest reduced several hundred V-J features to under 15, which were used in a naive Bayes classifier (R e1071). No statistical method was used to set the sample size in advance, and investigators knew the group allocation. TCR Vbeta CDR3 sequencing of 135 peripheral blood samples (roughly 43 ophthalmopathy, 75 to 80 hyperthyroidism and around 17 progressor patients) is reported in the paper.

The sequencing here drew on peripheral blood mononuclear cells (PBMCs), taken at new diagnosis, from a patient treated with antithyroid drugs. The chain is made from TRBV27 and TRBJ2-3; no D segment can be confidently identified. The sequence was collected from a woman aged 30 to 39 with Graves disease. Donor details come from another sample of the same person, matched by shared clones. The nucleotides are TGTGCCAGCAGTTTCGACCCTTTGGGCCTCACAGATACGCAGTATTTT. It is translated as CASSFDPLGLTDTQYF.